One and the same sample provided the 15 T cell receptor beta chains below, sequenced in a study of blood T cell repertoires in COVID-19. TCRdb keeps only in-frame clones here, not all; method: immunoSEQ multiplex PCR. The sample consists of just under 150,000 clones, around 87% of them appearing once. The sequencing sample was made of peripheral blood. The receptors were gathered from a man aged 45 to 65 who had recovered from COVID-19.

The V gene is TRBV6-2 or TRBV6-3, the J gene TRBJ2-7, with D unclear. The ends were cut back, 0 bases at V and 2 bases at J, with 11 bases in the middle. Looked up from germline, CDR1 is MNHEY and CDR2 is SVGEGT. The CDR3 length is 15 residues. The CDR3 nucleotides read TGTGCCAGCAGTTACTCTGTGGGCTCTACCTACGAGCAGTACTTC. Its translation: CASSYSVGSTYEQYF.

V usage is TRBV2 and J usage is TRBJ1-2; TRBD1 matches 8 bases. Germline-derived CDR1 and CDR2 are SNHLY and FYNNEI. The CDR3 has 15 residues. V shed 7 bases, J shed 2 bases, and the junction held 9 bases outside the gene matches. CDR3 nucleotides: TGTGCCAGCATTCCGTTCGGACAGGGAAACTATGGCTACACCTTC. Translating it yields CASIPFGQGNYGYTF.

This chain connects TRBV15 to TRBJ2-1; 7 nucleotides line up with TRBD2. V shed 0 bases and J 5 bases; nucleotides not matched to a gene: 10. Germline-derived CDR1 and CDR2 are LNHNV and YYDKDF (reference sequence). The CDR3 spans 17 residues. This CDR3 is CATSRDISASGHNEQFF. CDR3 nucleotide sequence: TGTGCCACCAGCAGAGATATCTCGGCTAGCGGACACAATGAGCAGTTCTTC. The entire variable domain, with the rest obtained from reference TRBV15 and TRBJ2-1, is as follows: DAMVIQNPRYQVTQFGKPVTLSCSQTLNHNVMYWYQQKSSQAPKLLFHYYDKDFNNEADTPDNFQSRRPNTSFCFLDIRSPGLGDTAMYLCATSRDISASGHNEQFFGPGTRLTVL.

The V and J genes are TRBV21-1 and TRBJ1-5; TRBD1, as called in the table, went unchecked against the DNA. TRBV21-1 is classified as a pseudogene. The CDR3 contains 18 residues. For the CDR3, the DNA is TGTGCCAGCAGCAACTTCGACAGTCCCACCTATAGCAATCAGCCCCAGCATTTT. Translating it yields CASSNFDSPTYSNQPQHF.

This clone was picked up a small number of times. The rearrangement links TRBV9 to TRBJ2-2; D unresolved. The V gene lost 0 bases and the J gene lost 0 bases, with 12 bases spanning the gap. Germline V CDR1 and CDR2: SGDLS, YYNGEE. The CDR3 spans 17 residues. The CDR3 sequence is CASSVAIGTTNTGELFF. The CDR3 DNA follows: TGTGCCAGCAGCGTAGCTATTGGTACTACGAACACCGGGGAGCTGTTTTTT.

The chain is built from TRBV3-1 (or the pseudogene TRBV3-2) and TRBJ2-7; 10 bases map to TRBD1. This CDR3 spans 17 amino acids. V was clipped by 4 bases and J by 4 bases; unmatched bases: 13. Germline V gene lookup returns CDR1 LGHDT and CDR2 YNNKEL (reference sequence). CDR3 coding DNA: TGTGCCAGCAGCCCAGTTGTAGGGACAGGGGCAGCATACGAGCAGTACTTC. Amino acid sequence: CASSPVVGTGAAYEQYF.

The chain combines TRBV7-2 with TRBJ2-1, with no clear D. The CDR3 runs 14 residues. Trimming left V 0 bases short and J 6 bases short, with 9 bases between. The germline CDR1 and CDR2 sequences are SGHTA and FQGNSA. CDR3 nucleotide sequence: TGTGCCAGCAGCTTAGCTGGGCTTTTCAATGAGCAGTTCTTC. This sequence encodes CASSLAGLFNEQFF.

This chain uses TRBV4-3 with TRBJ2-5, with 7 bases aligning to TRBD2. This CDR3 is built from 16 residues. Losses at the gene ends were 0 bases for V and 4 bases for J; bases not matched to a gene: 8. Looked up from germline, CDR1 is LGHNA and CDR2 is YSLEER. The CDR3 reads CASSQDASGSRETQYF. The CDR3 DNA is TGCGCCAGCAGCCAAGATGCTAGCGGATCGAGAGAGACCCAGTACTTC.

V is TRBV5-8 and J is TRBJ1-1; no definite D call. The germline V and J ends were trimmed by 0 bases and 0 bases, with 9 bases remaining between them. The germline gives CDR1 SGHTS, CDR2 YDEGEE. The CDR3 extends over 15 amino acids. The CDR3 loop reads CASSLAQLMNTEAFF. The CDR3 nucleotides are TGTGCCAGCAGCTTGGCACAGTTAATGAACACTGAAGCTTTCTTT.

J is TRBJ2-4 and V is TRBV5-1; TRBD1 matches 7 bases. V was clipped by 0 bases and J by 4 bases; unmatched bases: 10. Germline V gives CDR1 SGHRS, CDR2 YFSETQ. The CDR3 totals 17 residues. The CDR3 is CASSLDPFGRGKNIQYF. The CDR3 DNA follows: TGCGCCAGCAGCTTGGATCCCTTCGGCAGGGGGAAAAACATTCAGTACTTC. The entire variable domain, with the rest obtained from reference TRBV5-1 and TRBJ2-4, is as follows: KAGVTQTPRYLIKTRGQQVTLSCSPISGHRSVSWYQQTPGQGLQFLFEYFSETQRNKGNFPGRFSGRQFSNSRSEMNVSTLELGDSALYLCASSLDPFGRGKNIQYFGAGTRLSVL.

The CDR3 nucleotides are TGTGCTAGTGGTCCGAAGCCTGGAAAACTGTTTTTT. It yields the protein CASGPKPGKLFF. This chain links TRBV12-5 with TRBJ1-4; D remains unclear. Germline-derived CDR1 and CDR2 are LGHNT and FRNRAP. Between the trimmed V and J ends, which lost 5 bases and 10 bases, there was a span of 11 bases. CDR3 length equals 12 residues.

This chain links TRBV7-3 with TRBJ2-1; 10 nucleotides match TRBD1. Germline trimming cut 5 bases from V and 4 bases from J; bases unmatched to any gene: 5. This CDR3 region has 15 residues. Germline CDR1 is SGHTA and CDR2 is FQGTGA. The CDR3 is CASSPVGQGYNEQFF. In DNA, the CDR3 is TGTGCCAGCAGCCCGGTGGGACAGGGGTACAATGAGCAGTTCTTC.

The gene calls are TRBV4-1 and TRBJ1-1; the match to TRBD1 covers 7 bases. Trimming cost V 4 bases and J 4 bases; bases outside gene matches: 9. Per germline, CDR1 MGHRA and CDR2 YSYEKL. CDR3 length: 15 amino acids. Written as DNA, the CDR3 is TGCGCCAGCAGCCCACGCGAAGGGGGCACCACTGAAGCTTTCTTT. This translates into CASSPREGGTTEAFF.

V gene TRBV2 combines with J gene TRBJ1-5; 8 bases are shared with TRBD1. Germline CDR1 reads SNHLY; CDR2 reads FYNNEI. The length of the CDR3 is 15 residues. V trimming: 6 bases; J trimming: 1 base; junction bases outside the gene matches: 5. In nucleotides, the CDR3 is TGTGCCAGCAGAGCCGACAGGGGCAGCAATCAGCCCCAGCATTTT. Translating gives CASRADRGSNQPQHF.

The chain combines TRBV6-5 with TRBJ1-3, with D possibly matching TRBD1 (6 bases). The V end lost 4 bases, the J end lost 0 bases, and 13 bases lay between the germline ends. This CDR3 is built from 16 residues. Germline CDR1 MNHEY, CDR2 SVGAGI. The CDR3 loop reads CASSFRTEHSGNTIYF. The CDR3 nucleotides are TGTGCCAGCAGTTTTCGGACAGAGCACTCTGGAAACACCATATATTTT.